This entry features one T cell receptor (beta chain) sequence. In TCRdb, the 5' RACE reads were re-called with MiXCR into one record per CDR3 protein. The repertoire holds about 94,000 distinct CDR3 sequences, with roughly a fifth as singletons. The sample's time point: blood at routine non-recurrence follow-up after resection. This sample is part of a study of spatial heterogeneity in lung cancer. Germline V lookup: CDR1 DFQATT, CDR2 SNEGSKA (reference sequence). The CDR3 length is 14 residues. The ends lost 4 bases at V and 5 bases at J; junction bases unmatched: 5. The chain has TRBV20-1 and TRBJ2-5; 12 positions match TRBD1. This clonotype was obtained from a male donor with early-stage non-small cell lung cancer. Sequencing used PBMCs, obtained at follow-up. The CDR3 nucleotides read TGCAGTGCTATTGGGGACAGGGGGCTTGAGACCCAGTACTTC. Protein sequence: CSAIGDRGLETQYF.